The 28 T cell receptor beta chains presented below share a single source sample, sequenced in a study of T cell responses to AZD1222 COVID-19 vaccine. TCRdb's table, derived via immunoSEQ multiplex PCR, lists solely in-frame clones and lacks some. The table has 85,000 to 95,000 clones, 85% to 90% seen once. Sequenced material: peripheral blood, taken on day 0 of AZD1222 vaccination. Receptor source: an adult in good health.

This sequence joins TRBV6-2 or TRBV6-3 and TRBJ1-5; no definite D call. Germline assignment: CDR1 MNHEY and CDR2 SVGEGT. With 4 bases removed from V and 0 bases from J, the gap between germline ends came to 19 bases. This CDR3 is 18 amino acids long. The CDR3 here is CASSSPGGGFYSNQPQHF. CDR3 bases: TGTGCCAGCAGTTCCCCGGGAGGAGGATTTTATAGCAATCAGCCCCAGCATTTT.

The V gene is TRBV6-5, the J gene TRBJ1-4; TRBD1 agrees at 8 bases. The CDR3 covers 14 residues. The germline gives CDR1 MNHEY, CDR2 SVGAGI. Germline trimming cut 7 bases from V and 8 bases from J; bases unmatched to any gene: 9. The CDR3 DNA sequence: TGTGCCAGCATTACGCAGGGGGCGGGGGAAAAACTGTTTTTT. This sequence encodes CASITQGAGEKLFF.

The CDR3 DNA sequence: TGCGCCAGCAGCCCCTTTTCGGGGGCCCGCAATGAGCAGTTCTTC. It encodes CASSPFSGARNEQFF. The chain couples TRBV5-1 to TRBJ2-1, with D possibly called TRBD1 or TRBD2 (6 bases each). This CDR3 spans 15 amino acids. V was cut by 4 bases and J by 6 bases, with 17 bases left in between. Germline CDR1 is SGHRS and CDR2 is YFSETQ.

The chain employs TRBV7-9 and TRBJ1-2, with 7 bases aligning to TRBD1. CDR3 length: 13 residues. The junction had 0 bases not matched to a gene; V was cut back by 5 bases and J by 0 bases. Germline lookup yields CDR1 SEHNR and CDR2 FQNEAQ (reference sequence). DNA of the CDR3: TGTGCCAGCAGCGACAGGGCTAACTATGGCTACACCTTC. This translates into CASSDRANYGYTF.

The chain uses TRBV9 and TRBJ1-6; 9 bases map to TRBD1. The CDR3 covers 15 residues. Germline V CDR1 and CDR2: SGDLS, YYNGEE. Germline trimming cut 2 bases from V and 10 bases from J; bases unmatched to any gene: 7. CDR3 DNA sequence: TGTGCCAGCAGCGTTACCGGGACAGGGATATCACCCCTCCACTTT. Amino acids: CASSVTGTGISPLHF.

This rearrangement joins TRBV14 to TRBJ2-5; D not resolved. The CDR3 loop spans 13 amino acids. V lost 5 bases and J 5 bases, leaving 12 bases between the germline ends. Germline assignment: CDR1 SGHDN and CDR2 FVKESK. CDR3 sequence: CASSTDHWETQYF. As DNA, the CDR3 is TGTGCCAGCAGCACTGACCATTGGGAGACCCAGTACTTC. Drawing the rest from reference TRBV14 and TRBJ2-5, the complete variable domain is EAGVTQFPSHSVIEKGQTVTLRCDPISGHDNLYWYRRVMGKEIKFLLHFVKESKQDESGMPNNRFLAERTGGTYSTLKVQPAELEDSGVYFCASSTDHWETQYFGPGTRLLVL.

The J gene is TRBJ1-3, the V gene TRBV18; 12 nucleotides match TRBD1. Trimming took 2 bases from V and 4 from J; bases not matched to a gene: 3. There are 16 residues in the CDR3. Germline CDR1 is KGHSH and CDR2 is LQKENI. CDR3 in amino acids: CASSPGTGGTGNTIYF. For the CDR3, the DNA is TGTGCCAGCTCACCAGGGACAGGGGGCACCGGAAACACCATATATTTT.

The J gene is TRBJ1-2, the V gene TRBV7-2; D is uncertain. Trimming took off 3 bases at V and 0 bases at J, with 5 bases between the two ends. Per germline, CDR1 SGHTA and CDR2 FQGNSA. The CDR3 has 13 residues. The CDR3 DNA is TGTGCCAGCAGCTTCCAAGCTAACTATGGCTACACCTTC. This codes for CASSFQANYGYTF.

The chain combines TRBV19 with TRBJ1-1, with TRBD1 as a possible D gene (6 bases). V dropped 7 bases and J dropped 3 bases, with 9 bases sitting between them. This CDR3 spans 12 amino acids. Germline lookup yields CDR1 LNHDA and CDR2 SQIVND (reference sequence). The CDR3 region has the DNA TGTGCCAGTACGTACAGGGACACTGAAGCTTTCTTT. Protein: CASTYRDTEAFF.

V gene TRBV5-6 combines with J gene TRBJ2-5; 10 bases map to TRBD2. After removal of 2 bases from V and 6 bases from J, the junction contained 7 bases not matched to a gene. The CDR3 sequence is 15 residues long. Germline assignment: CDR1 SGHDT and CDR2 YYEEEE. In nucleotides, the CDR3 is TGTGCCAGCAGCTTAACAGCGGGGGGGCCTCAGACCCAGTACTTC. It translates to CASSLTAGGPQTQYF.

This sequence joins TRBV12-3 or TRBV12-4 and TRBJ2-1; weak D call: TRBD1 (5 bases). V was pared by 6 bases and J by 14 bases, with 17 bases between. CDR3 length: 12 residues. CDR3 in DNA: TGTGCCAGCAGCCTCGAAGGGGCCCGGGAGTTCTTC. Protein: CASSLEGAREFF.

This chain joins TRBV5-1 and TRBJ2-1, with 11 bases aligning to TRBD2. Germline assignment: CDR1 SGHRS and CDR2 YFSETQ. V gave up 3 bases and J gave up 8 bases; unmatched junction bases: 10. The CDR3 loop spans 16 amino acids. For the CDR3, the DNA is TGCGCCAGCAGCTCGCGTAGCGGGGGGGCCCCCCATGAGCAGTTCTTC. Protein sequence: CASSSRSGGAPHEQFF.

The rearrangement uses TRBV28 and TRBJ1-2; D remains ambiguous. With 6 bases removed from V and 4 bases from J, the gap between germline ends came to 6 bases. CDR3 size: 11 residues. The germline V gene encodes CDR1 MDHEN and CDR2 SYDVKM. CDR3 nucleotide sequence: TGTGCCAGCAGCCACTCCTATGGCTACACCTTC. It encodes CASSHSYGYTF.

As regards this clone: The junction differs from germline at one of its ends, possibly a read error. The chain is built from TRBV7-7 and TRBJ2-1, with 8 bases that match TRBD1. The CDR3 is 16 amino acids. From germline, CDR1 is SSHAT and CDR2 FNYEAQ (reference sequence). The CDR3 spells CASSLEPGQVNNEQFF. The CDR3 DNA follows: TGTGCTAGCAGCTTAGAACCGGGACAGGTTAACAATGAGCAGTTCTTC.

This chain links TRBV12-3 or TRBV12-4 with TRBJ1-5; D unresolved. With 0 bases removed from V and 8 bases from J, the gap between germline ends came to 8 bases. CDR3 length: 13 amino acids. The CDR3 reads CASSLAVREPQHF. Here the CDR3 DNA reads TGTGCCAGCAGTTTAGCCGTTCGTGAGCCCCAGCATTTT.

V and J are TRBV6-5 and TRBJ1-5; D is ambiguous. The V gene lost 0 bases and the J gene lost 2 bases, with 8 bases spanning the gap. The CDR3 is made up of 15 amino acids. Germline assignment: CDR1 MNHEY and CDR2 SVGAGI. The CDR3 bases are TGTGCCAGCAGTTACTCGAGCGGGGGCAATCAGCCCCAGCATTTT. Protein sequence: CASSYSSGGNQPQHF.

The genes are TRBV4-1 and TRBJ1-2; 12 bases are a match to TRBD1. CDR3 size: 18 residues. Germline CDR1 and CDR2: MGHRA and YSYEKL. With 0 bases clipped from V and 6 bases from J, the junction kept 11 bases outside the gene matches. This CDR3 reads CASSQESQSRDRGHGYTF. The CDR3 nucleotides read TGCGCCAGCAGCCAAGAGAGTCAATCAAGGGACAGGGGGCATGGCTACACCTTC.

J is TRBJ2-1 and V is TRBV6-5; D possibly uses TRBD1 or TRBD2 (5 bases each). The CDR3 length is 12 residues. Germline V gene sequence: CDR1 MNHEY, CDR2 SVGAGI. Deletions cut 6 bases from V and 7 bases from J, with 10 bases between. Written as DNA, the CDR3 is TGTGCCAGCAGCCCCTGGGGGAATGAGCAGTTCTTC. Its protein is CASSPWGNEQFF.

The chain joins TRBV21-1 to TRBJ2-5. TRBV21-1 is termed a pseudogene. The CDR3 is 9 residues long. CDR3 region: CARQETQYF. The CDR3 coding sequence is TGTGCCCGACAAGAGACCCAGTACTTC.

The chain has TRBV7-8 and TRBJ1-1; 8 positions match TRBD1. The CDR3 consists of 11 residues. Germline V gene lookup returns CDR1 SGHVS and CDR2 FQNEAQ. Germline trimming cut 5 bases from V and 11 bases from J; bases unmatched to any gene: 4. CDR3 bases: TGTGCCAGCAGCAACAGGGGGACGGCTTTCTTT. Translated: CASSNRGTAFF.

This chain connects TRBV10-3 to TRBJ2-3; 11 bases match TRBD2. V shed 7 bases and J 5 bases; nucleotides not matched to a gene: 5. This CDR3 contains 14 residues. Germline CDR1 is ENHRY and CDR2 is SYGVKD. The CDR3 spells CAITVAGGQDTQYF. The CDR3 nucleotides read TGTGCCATCACGGTAGCGGGGGGGCAAGATACGCAGTATTTT.

V gene TRBV4-3 combines with J gene TRBJ1-4; 7 nucleotides align to TRBD1. The ends lost 2 bases at V and 3 bases at J; junction bases unmatched: 9. The CDR3 loop spans 17 amino acids. The V gene's germline CDR1 is LGHNA and CDR2 YSLEER. The CDR3 loop is CASSQRLRQGPNEKLFF. The CDR3 DNA reads as TGCGCCAGCAGCCAAAGGCTAAGACAGGGCCCTAATGAAAAACTGTTTTTT.

The gene calls are TRBV11-3 and TRBJ2-1, with 8 bases identical to TRBD1. V shed 0 bases, J shed 3 bases, and the junction held 4 bases outside the gene matches. This CDR3 has 16 residues. Per the germline V gene, CDR1 is SGHNT and CDR2 is YENEEA. The CDR3 is CASSLDGGTGYNEQFF. For the CDR3, the DNA is TGTGCCAGCAGCTTAGATGGCGGGACAGGCTACAATGAGCAGTTCTTC. The entire variable domain, with the rest obtained from reference TRBV11-3 and TRBJ2-1, is as follows: EAGVVQSPRYKIIEKKQPVAFWCNPISGHNTLYWYLQNLGQGPELLIRYENEEAVDDSQLPKDRFSAERLKGVDSTLKIQPAELGDSAVYLCASSLDGGTGYNEQFFGPGTRLTVL.

The V and J genes are TRBV11-2 and TRBJ2-7; 9 bases are a match to TRBD2. The CDR3 runs to 14 residues. Germline CDR1 and CDR2: SGHAT and FQNNGV. V was pared by 10 bases and J by 10 bases, with 17 bases of the junction left unmatched. The CDR3: CATSPEAGGSGQYF. The CDR3 DNA reads TGTGCCACCTCCCCCGAAGCGGGGGGATCGGGACAGTACTTC. Full variable domain (missing parts from reference TRBV11-2 and TRBJ2-7): EAGVAQSPRYKIIEKRQSVAFWCNPISGHATLYWYQQILGQGPKLLIQFQNNGVVDDSQLPKDRFSAERLKGVDSTLKIQPAKLEDSAVYLCATSPEAGGSGQYFGPGTRLTVT.

The rearrangement uses TRBV19 and TRBJ1-4, with D maybe TRBD1 (5 bases). V lost 9 bases, J lost 3 bases, and 11 bases lay in between. The CDR3 loop spans 13 amino acids. In germline, CDR1 is LNHDA, CDR2 SQIVND (reference sequence). CDR3 region: CASKRQPNEKLFF. In DNA form, the CDR3 reads TGTGCCAGCAAACGACAGCCTAATGAAAAACTGTTTTTT.

A single count supports this clone. This chain's CDR3 is CASSYTGTADSPLHF. Written as DNA, the CDR3 is TGTGCCAGCAGTTACACCGGGACAGCTGATTCACCCCTCCACTTT. The chain joins TRBV6-5 to TRBJ1-6; 7 nucleotides line up with TRBD1. Trimming at V came to 2 bases and at J to 8 bases, leaving 6 bases not matched to a gene. The CDR3 loop spans 15 amino acids. Germline CDR1 is MNHEY and CDR2 is SVGAGI.

The genes are TRBV9 and TRBJ2-1, with D unclear. The CDR3 length is 9 residues. CDR1 is SGDLS, CDR2 YYNGEE, per germline. V was clipped by 6 bases and J by 10 bases, with 5 bases between them. The CDR3 bases are TGTGCCAGCAACGGGGAGCAGTTCTTC. It codes for CASNGEQFF.

The J gene is TRBJ1-5, the V gene TRBV7-9; 8 positions match TRBD1. The CDR3 is 14 amino acids. The germline CDR1 and CDR2 sequences are SEHNR and FQNEAQ (reference sequence). Trimming cost V 5 bases and J 8 bases; bases outside gene matches: 8. CDR3 in amino acids: CASSRGQGGEPQHF. In DNA form, the CDR3 reads TGTGCCAGCAGCCGAGGACAGGGAGGAGAGCCCCAGCATTTT.